This T cell receptor beta chain was documented in a study of blood T cell repertoires in COVID-19. Study-level background: COVID-19 samples from acute and convalescent phases originated in the United States, Italy and Spain. The cDNA or gDNA used as material had been derived from T cells, B-cell-depleted T cells, or PBMCs.

Per the authors' pipeline: Reference gene primer amplification in the assay estimated nucleated cell counts. The assay was immunoSEQ multiplex PCR, and TCRdb's table has in-frame clones only and misses some. That table furnishes V, J and clone size, whereas the DNA furnished D and trimming. Of 250,000 to 350,000 clones in the sample, roughly 90% were seen once. Losses at the gene ends were 2 bases for V and 3 bases for J; bases not matched to a gene: 1. There are 14 residues in the CDR3. Germline V gene lookup returns CDR1 SGHNT and CDR2 YYREEE (reference sequence). The TCR was taken from a woman aged 40 to 50 who had recovered from COVID-19. The sequencing sample was made of peripheral blood. The gene calls are TRBV5-4 and TRBJ2-3; TRBD1 aligns across 9 bases. The CDR3: CASSFGQGTDTQYF. The CDR3 nucleotides read TGTGCCAGCAGCTTTGGACAGGGGACAGATACGCAGTATTTT. Full variable domain (rest looked up from reference TRBV5-4 and TRBJ2-3): ETGVTQSPTHLIKTRGQQVTLRCSSQSGHNTVSWYQQALGQGPQFIFQYYREEENGRGNFPPRFSGLQFPNYSSELNVNALELDDSALYLCASSFGQGTDTQYFGPGTRLTVL.